This TCR beta chain was captured by sequencing in a study of cytomegalovirus exposure and HLA in healthy donors. This PCR relied on a set of 60 Vbeta primers and 13 Jbeta primers. This table comes from immunoSEQ multiplex PCR, and its TCRdb copy is limited to in-frame clones, with some not included. The sample includes 150,000 to 200,000 clones, around two thirds seen only once; the top ten take about 10%. The CDR3 length is 14 residues. The sequence came from a man aged 25-40 years in good health and CMV-seropositive. Sample: PBMCs. The chain combines TRBV21-1 with TRBJ1-6; the DNA was not compared with TRBD1, the D call given in the table. TRBV21-1 is given as a pseudogene. CDR3 protein: CASKGAYVDSPLHF. In DNA, the CDR3 is TGTGCCTCGAAGGGGGCGTATGTAGATTCACCCCTCCACTTT.